This T cell receptor beta chain was identified in a study of CD8 T cells in Susac syndrome. General observations from the study: A relatively small number of individuals underwent TCR sequencing and HLA analysis.

Germline-derived CDR1 and CDR2 are MGHRA and YSYEKL. The CDR3 sequence is 15 residues long. V shed 6 bases and J shed 5 bases, with 19 bases lying between them. This clonotype was counted a single time. The target antigen is unknown. Random hexamers were used to reverse transcribe the RNA input (about 0.45 to 1 ug). TCRdb independently ran MiXCR on the immunoSEQ multiplex PCR reads; one entry per CDR3 protein. The sample contains about 300,000 distinct CDR3 sequences, around 85% of which appear only once. Specimen: CD8+ T cells from PBMCs. This TCR derives from a human donor with multiple sclerosis. This rearrangement joins TRBV4-1 to TRBJ2-5, with D possibly called TRBD1 or TRBD2 (5 bases each). CDR3 sequence reads: CASRSSRDRGETQYF. The CDR3 nucleotides are TGCGCCAGCAGATCCTCCAGGGATCGAGGGGAGACCCAGTACTTC.